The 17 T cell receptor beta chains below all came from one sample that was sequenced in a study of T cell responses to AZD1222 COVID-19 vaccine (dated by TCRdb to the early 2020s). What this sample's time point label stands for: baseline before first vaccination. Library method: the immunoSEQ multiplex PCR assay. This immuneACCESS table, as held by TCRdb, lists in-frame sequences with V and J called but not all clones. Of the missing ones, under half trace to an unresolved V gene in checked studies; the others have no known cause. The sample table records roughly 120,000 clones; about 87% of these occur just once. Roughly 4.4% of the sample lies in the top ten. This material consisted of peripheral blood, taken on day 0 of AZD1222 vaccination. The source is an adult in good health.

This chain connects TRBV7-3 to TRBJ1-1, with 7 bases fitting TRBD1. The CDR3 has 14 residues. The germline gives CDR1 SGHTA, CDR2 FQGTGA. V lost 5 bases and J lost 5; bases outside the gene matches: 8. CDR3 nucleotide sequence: TGTGCCAGCAGCCTCGACAGGGTAGGAACTGAAGCTTTCTTT. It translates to CASSLDRVGTEAFF. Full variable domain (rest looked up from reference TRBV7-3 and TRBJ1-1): GAGVSQTPSNKVTEKGKYVELRCDPISGHTALYWYRQSLGQGPEFLIYFQGTGAADDSGLPNDRFFAVRPEGSVSTLKIQRTERGDSAVYLCASSLDRVGTEAFFGQGTRLTVV.

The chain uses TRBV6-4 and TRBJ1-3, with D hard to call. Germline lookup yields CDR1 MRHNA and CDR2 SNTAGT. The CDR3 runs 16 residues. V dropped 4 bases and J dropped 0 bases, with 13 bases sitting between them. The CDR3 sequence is CASSAEPGSSGNTIYF. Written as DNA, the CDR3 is TGTGCCAGCAGTGCTGAGCCCGGGAGCTCTGGAAACACCATATATTTT.

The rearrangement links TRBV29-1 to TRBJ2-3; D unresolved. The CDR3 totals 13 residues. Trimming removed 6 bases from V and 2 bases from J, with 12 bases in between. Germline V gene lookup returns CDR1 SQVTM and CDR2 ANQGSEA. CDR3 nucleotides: TGCAGCGTGAAAGGGTATGCCACAGATACGCAGTATTTT. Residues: CSVKGYATDTQYF.

The chain's CDR3 is CASSSTGAGGEKLFF. The CDR3 DNA reads as TGTGCCAGCAGCTCGACGGGGGCAGGAGGGGAAAAACTGTTTTTT. The chain is built from TRBV13 and TRBJ1-4, with D possibly being TRBD1 (6 bases). Germline CDR1 reads PRHDT; CDR2 reads FYEKMQ (reference sequence). The V end lost 4 bases, the J end lost 8 bases, and 17 bases lay between the germline ends. The length of the CDR3 is 15 residues.

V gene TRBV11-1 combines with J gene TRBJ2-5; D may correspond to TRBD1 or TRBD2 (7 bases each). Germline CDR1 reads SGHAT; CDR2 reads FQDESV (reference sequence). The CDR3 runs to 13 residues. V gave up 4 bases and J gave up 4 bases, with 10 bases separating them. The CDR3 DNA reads TGTGCCAGCAGCTCAGGGGGGGCAGAGACCCAGTACTTC. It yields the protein CASSSGGAETQYF.

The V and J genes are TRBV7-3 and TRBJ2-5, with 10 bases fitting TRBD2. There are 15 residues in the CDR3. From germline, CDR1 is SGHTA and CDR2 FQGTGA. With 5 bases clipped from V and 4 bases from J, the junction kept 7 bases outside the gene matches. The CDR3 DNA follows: TGTGCCAGCAGCACCGGGACTAGCGTACGAGAGACCCAGTACTTC. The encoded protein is CASSTGTSVRETQYF.

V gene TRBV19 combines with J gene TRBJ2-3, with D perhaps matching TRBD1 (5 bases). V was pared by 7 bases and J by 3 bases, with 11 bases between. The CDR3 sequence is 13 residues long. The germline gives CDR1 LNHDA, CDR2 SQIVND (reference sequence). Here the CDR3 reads CASKGQGTDTQYF. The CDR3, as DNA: TGTGCCAGTAAGGGGCAGGGAACAGATACGCAGTATTTT.

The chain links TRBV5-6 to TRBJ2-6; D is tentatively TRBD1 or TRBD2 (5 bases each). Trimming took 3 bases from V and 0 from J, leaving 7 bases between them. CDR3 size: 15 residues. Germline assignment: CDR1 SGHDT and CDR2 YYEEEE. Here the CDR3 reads CASSWDLSGANVLTF. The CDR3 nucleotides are TGTGCCAGCAGCTGGGACCTCTCTGGGGCCAACGTCCTGACTTTC.

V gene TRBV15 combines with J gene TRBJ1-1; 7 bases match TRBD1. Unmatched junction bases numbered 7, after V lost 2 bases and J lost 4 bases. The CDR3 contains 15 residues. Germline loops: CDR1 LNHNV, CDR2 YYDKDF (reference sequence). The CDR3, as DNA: TGTGCCACCAGCAGACGACAGGGCAGTGGCACTGAAGCTTTCTTT. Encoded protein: CATSRRQGSGTEAFF.

CDR3: CASSVPGWGYTF. The CDR3, as DNA: TGTGCCAGCAGCGTACCAGGGTGGGGCTACACCTTC. The V and J genes are TRBV9 and TRBJ1-2; TRBD1 is a possible D gene (5 bases). The germline V gene has CDR1 SGDLS and CDR2 YYNGEE. The CDR3 is 12 residues long. Trimming took 1 base from V and 8 from J, leaving 9 bases between them.

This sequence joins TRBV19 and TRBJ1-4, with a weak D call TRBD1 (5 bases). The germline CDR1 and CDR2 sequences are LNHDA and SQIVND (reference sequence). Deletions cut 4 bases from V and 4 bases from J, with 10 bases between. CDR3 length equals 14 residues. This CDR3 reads CASSNGAYNEKLFF. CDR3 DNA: TGTGCCAGTAGTAACGGGGCTTATAATGAAAAACTGTTTTTT.

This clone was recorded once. CDR3 amino acids: CASSLKGGTEAFF. The DNA for the CDR3 is TGTGCCAGCAGCTTGAAAGGGGGCACTGAAGCTTTCTTT. The chain couples TRBV7-8 to TRBJ1-1, with D possibly matching TRBD1 (6 bases). The germline V gene has CDR1 SGHVS and CDR2 FQNEAQ. V dropped 3 bases and J dropped 4 bases, with 9 bases sitting between them. This CDR3 spans 13 amino acids. The entire variable domain, with the rest obtained from reference TRBV7-8 and TRBJ1-1, is as follows: GAGVSQSPRYKVAKRGQDVALRCDPISGHVSLFWYQQALGQGPEFLTYFQNEAQLDKSGLPSDRFFAERPEGSVSTLKIQRTQQEDSAVYLCASSLKGGTEAFFGQGTRLTVV.

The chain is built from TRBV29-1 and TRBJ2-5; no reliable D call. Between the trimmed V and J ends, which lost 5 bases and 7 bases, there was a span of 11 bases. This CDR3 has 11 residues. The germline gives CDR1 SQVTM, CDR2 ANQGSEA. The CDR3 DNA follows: TGCAGCGTTAACAGAGGCCGGACCCAGTACTTC. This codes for CSVNRGRTQYF. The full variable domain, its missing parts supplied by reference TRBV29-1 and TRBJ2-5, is SAVISQKPSRDICQRGTSLTIQCQVDSQVTMMFWYRQQPGQSLTLIATANQGSEATYESGFVIDKFPISRPNLTFSTLTVSNMSPEDSSIYLCSVNRGRTQYFGPGTRLLVL.

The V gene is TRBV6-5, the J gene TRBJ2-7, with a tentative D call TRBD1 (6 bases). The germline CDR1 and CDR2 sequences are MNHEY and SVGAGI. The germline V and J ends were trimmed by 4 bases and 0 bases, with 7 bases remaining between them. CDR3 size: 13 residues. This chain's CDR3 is CASSWGPSYEQYF. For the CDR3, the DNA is TGTGCCAGCAGTTGGGGGCCCTCCTACGAGCAGTACTTC.

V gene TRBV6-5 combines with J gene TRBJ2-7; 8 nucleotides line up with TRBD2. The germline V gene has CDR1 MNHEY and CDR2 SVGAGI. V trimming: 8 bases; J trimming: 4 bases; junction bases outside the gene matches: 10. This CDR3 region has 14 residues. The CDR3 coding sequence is TGTGCCAGCTGGTCCGGGACTAGACCTTACGAGCAGTACTTC. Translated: CASWSGTRPYEQYF.

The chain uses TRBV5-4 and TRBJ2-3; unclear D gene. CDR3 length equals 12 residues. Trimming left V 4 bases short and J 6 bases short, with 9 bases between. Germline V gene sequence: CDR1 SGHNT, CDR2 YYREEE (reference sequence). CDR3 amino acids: CASSLIGDTQYF. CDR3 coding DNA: TGTGCCAGCAGCCTGATAGGGGATACGCAGTATTTT.

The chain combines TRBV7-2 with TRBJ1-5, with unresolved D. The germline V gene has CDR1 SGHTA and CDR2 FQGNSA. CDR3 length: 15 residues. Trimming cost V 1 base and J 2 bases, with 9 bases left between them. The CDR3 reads CASSLGETGNQPQHF. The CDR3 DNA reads TGTGCCAGCAGCTTAGGGGAAACGGGCAATCAGCCCCAGCATTTT.